Listed here is a single TCR beta chain. The antigen is not known. Investigators reverse transcribed all isolated RNA, so they sequenced expressed TCRB transcripts. Clones were sequenced by immunoSEQ multiplex PCR, and TCRdb holds only the in-frame ones, with some missing. The table has 450,000 to 600,000 clones, 30% seen once. This entry is derived from a study of beta chain features in type 1 diabetes. The CDR3 runs to 14 residues. CDR1 GTSNPN and CDR2 SVGIG come from the germline V gene (reference sequence). V gave up 4 bases and J gave up 8 bases, with 18 bases separating them. General observations from the study: Healthy donors had naive, central memory and Treg TCRB repertoires that appeared less similar than those seen among patients.

Sorted CD4+ subsets: naive, central memory, regulatory, stem cell-like memory (CD45RO/CCR7/CD25/CD127/CD95/CD27 panel). Sorted cells reached over 95% purity in every population. J is TRBJ2-1 and V is TRBV30; TRBD2 might be the D (6 bases). The TCR sequence derives from a man aged 18 to 29 in good health. Sequences were obtained from naive CD4+ T cells from blood. As DNA, the CDR3 is TGTGCCTGGACGGCGAAGCGGGTCAGCTATGAGCAGTTCTTC. It encodes CAWTAKRVSYEQFF.